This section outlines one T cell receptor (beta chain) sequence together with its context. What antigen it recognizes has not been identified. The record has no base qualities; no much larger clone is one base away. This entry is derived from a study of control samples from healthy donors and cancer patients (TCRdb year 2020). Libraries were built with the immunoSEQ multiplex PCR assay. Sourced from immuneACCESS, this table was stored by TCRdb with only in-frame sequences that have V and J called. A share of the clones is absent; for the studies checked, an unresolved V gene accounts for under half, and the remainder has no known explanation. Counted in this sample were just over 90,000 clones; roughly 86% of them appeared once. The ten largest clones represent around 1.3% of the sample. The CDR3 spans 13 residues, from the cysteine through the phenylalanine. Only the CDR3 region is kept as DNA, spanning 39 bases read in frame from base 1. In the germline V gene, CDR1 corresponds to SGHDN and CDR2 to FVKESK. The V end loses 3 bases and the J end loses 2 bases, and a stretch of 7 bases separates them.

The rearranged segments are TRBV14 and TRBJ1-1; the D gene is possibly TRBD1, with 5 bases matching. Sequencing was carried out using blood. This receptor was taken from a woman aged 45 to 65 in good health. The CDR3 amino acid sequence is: CASSQGGNTEAFF. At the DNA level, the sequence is TGTGCCAGCAGCCAGGGGGGAAACACTGAAGCTTTCTTT.